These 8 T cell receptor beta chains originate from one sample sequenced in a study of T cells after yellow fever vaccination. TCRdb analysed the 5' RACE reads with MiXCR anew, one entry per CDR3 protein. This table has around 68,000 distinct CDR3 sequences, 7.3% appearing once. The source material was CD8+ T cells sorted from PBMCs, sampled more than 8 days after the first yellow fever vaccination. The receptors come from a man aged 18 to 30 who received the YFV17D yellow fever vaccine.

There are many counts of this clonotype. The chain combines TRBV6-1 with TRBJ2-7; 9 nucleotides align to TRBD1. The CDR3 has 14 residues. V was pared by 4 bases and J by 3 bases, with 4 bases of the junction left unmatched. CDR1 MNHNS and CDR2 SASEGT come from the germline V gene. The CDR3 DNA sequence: TGTGCCAGCAGTGCGGGACAGGGACTCTACGAGCAGTACTTC. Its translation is CASSAGQGLYEQYF.

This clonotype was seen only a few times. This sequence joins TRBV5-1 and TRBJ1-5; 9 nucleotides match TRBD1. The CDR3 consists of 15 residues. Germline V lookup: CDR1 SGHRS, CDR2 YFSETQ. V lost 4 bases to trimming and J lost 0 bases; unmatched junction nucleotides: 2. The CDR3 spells CASSRTGASNQPQHF. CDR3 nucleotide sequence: TGCGCCAGCAGCCGGACAGGGGCTAGCAATCAGCCCCAGCATTTT.

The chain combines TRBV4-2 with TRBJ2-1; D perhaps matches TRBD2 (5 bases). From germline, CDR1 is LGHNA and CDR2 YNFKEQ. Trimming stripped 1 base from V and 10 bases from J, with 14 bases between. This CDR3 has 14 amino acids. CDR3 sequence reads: CASSQVERRAEQFF. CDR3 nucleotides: TGTGCCAGCAGCCAAGTAGAGCGGAGAGCCGAGCAGTTCTTC.

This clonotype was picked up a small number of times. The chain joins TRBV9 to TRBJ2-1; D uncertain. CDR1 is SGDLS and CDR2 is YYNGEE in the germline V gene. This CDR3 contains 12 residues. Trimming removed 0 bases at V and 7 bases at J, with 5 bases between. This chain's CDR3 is CASSVEENEQFF. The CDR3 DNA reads TGTGCCAGCAGCGTAGAGGAAAATGAGCAGTTCTTC.

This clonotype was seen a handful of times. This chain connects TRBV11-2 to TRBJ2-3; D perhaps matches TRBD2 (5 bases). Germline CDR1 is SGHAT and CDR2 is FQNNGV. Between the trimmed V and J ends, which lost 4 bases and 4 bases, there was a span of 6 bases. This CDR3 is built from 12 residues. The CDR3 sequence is CASSSDSDTQYF. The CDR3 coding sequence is TGTGCCAGCAGCTCGGACTCAGATACGCAGTATTTT. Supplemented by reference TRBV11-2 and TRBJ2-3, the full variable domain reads EAGVAQSPRYKIIEKRQSVAFWCNPISGHATLYWYQQILGQGPKLLIQFQNNGVVDDSQLPKDRFSAERLKGVDSTLKIQPAKLEDSAVYLCASSSDSDTQYFGPGTRLTVL.

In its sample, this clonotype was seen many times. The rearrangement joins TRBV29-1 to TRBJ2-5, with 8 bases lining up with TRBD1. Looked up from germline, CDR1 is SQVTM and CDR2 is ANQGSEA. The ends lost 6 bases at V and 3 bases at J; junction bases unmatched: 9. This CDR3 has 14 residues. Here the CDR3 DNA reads TGCAGCGTGTGGACAGGGCAAGTAGAAGAGACCCAGTACTTC. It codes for CSVWTGQVEETQYF.

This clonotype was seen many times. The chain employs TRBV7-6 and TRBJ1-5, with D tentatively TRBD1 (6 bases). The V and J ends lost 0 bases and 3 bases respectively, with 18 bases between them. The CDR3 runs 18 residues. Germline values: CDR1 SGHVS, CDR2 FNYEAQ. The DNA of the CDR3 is TGTGCCAGCAGCTTAGCGTGGGTGTGGGGACACTTCAATCAGCCCCAGCATTTT. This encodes CASSLAWVWGHFNQPQHF. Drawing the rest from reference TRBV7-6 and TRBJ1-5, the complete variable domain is GAGVSQSPRYKVTKRGQDVALRCDPISGHVSLYWYRQALGQGPEFLTYFNYEAQQDKSGLPNDRFSAERPEGSISTLTIQRTEQRDSAMYRCASSLAWVWGHFNQPQHFGDGTRLSIL.

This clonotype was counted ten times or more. CDR3 amino acids: CASSLAGLGRDQNEQFF. DNA of the CDR3: TGTGCCAGCAGCTTGGCCGGCTTGGGGAGGGATCAGAATGAGCAGTTCTTC. This chain uses TRBV5-6 with TRBJ2-1; 7 bases agree with TRBD2. This CDR3 is built from 17 residues. With V trimmed by 0 bases and J by 7 bases, 13 bases remained unmatched. Germline CDR1 SGHDT, CDR2 YYEEEE.